This T cell receptor (beta chain) was retrieved from a study of cytomegalovirus exposure and HLA in healthy donors. Trimming removed 7 bases from V and 4 bases from J, with 16 bases in between. Germline V lookup: CDR1 MNHNS, CDR2 SASEGT. This CDR3 is 14 amino acids long. PCR employed 60 Vbeta and 13 Jbeta primers. The data were produced by immunoSEQ multiplex PCR, yet TCRdb's version contains in-frame clones alone and is incomplete. The sample contains 200,000 to 300,000 clones, roughly 73% of which appear only once. This clonotype was sampled from a boy between 10 and 17 years old in good health and CMV-seronegative. The genes are TRBV6-1 and TRBJ1-2; D uncertain. The sample was PBMCs. The CDR3 sequence is CASTKIGLLYGYTF. The CDR3 DNA is TGTGCCAGCACAAAAATCGGACTGCTCTATGGCTACACCTTC.